This record concerns one T cell receptor (beta chain) sequence. As yet, its antigen is unknown. The CDR3 goes on 3 residues after the read ends, and that part is filled in from the germline J gene. Clones were read by immunoSEQ multiplex PCR, and TCRdb kept only the in-frame ones, dropping some. The repertoire shows 23,000 or so clones; the top ten hold under 3.5%. This sample is drawn from a study of T cells in women clearing cervical HPV infection. At the level of the study: Case blood was drawn a median approximately 21 weeks after lesion detection. The study's findings and limits: It is unknown whether associations predate infection; no effector/memory or HPV-specific sorting.

All donors had a single incident cervical HPV16 infection, not prevalent. Germline V CDR1 and CDR2: SGHVS, FQNEAQ. The CDR3 runs to 17 residues. The sample was blood buffy coat. The chain couples TRBV7-8 to TRBJ2-4; 8 bases are a match to TRBD1. This receptor was obtained from a woman aged 18-69 years with a cervical HPV16 infection that either progressed to CIN3+ or cleared (not recorded which). The part of the CDR3 DNA that was read is TGTGCCAGCAGCTTATCAACGGGGACAGGTGGAGAGAATGGT. Amino acid sequence: CASSLSTGTGGENG. The complete CDR3 reads CASSLSTGTGGENGQYF.